Presented here are 25 T cell receptor beta chains from one specimen sequenced in a study of CD8+ T cells in alopecia areata. RNA was extracted and reverse transcribed into cDNA as the sequencing template. Clones were read by immunoSEQ multiplex PCR, and TCRdb kept only the in-frame ones, dropping some. The sample lists about 19,000 clones, over 50% seen once, with 8.2% in the top ten. Treatment: oral pan-JAK inhibitor, 5-10 mg twice daily. Punch biopsies of lesional scalp, plus peripheral blood, were taken from alopecia areata patients. The source was skin, collected at week 4, from a patient treated with tofacitinib. The receptors shown here come from a human donor with alopecia areata.

This rearrangement joins TRBV6-5 to TRBJ2-3, with D possibly matching TRBD2 (6 bases). The CDR3 loop spans 14 amino acids. CDR1 is MNHEY and CDR2 is SVGAGI in the germline V gene. The V gene lost 8 bases and the J gene lost 0 bases, with 12 bases spanning the gap. CDR3 protein: CASRRGRSTDTQYF. CDR3 sequence (DNA): TGTGCCAGCCGGCGGGGCCGTAGCACAGATACGCAGTATTTT.

The chain uses TRBV7-6 and TRBJ1-5; D is uncertain. V lost 2 bases, J lost 6 bases, and 8 bases lay in between. CDR1 is SGHVS and CDR2 is FNYEAQ in the germline V gene. The CDR3 runs to 13 residues. For the CDR3, the DNA is TGTGCCAGCAGCTTAAGGGAGGGTCAGCCCCAGCATTTT. Translation gives CASSLREGQPQHF.

V is TRBV4-3 and J is TRBJ1-6; possibly TRBD1 for D (5 bases). This CDR3 is built from 15 residues. Germline-derived CDR1 and CDR2 are LGHNA and YSLEER. V was cut by 0 bases and J by 8 bases, with 11 bases left in between. CDR3 sequence (DNA): TGCGCCAGCAGCCAAGATAGGGGAAGGGATTCACCCCTCCACTTT. The encoded protein is CASSQDRGRDSPLHF.

This clone was seen a single time. The chain has TRBV9 and TRBJ2-2; 10 nucleotides match TRBD2. After removal of 3 bases from V and 4 bases from J, the junction contained 3 bases not matched to a gene. The CDR3 runs 15 residues. CDR1 is SGDLS and CDR2 is YYNGEE in the germline V gene. CDR3 sequence: CASSARTSGTGELFF. The CDR3 DNA reads TGTGCCAGCAGCGCAAGGACTAGCGGCACCGGGGAGCTGTTTTTT. Filled out from reference TRBV9 and TRBJ2-2, the complete variable domain reads DSGVTQTPKHLITATGQRVTLRCSPRSGDLSVYWYQQSLDQGLQFLIQYYNGEERAKGNILERFSAQQFPDLHSELNLSSLELGDSALYFCASSARTSGTGELFFGEGSRLTVL.

The J gene is TRBJ2-1, the V gene TRBV7-9, with TRBD2 as a possible D gene (5 bases). The CDR3 is 17 amino acids. Per the germline V gene, CDR1 is SEHNR and CDR2 is FQNEAQ (reference sequence). V was shortened by 4 bases and J by 7 bases, with 23 bases between the two germline ends. The DNA for the CDR3 is TGTGCCAGCAGCTCCCGCTGGACGGGATCTAGAGGGAATGAGCAGTTCTTC. Its protein is CASSSRWTGSRGNEQFF.

J is TRBJ2-4 and V is TRBV4-2; 8 positions agree with TRBD2. The V and J ends lost 0 bases and 2 bases, in that order; junction bases with no gene match: 6. The CDR3 is made up of 17 amino acids. CDR1 and CDR2 (germline): LGHNA, YNFKEQ. CDR3 in amino acids: CASSQESRTSTKNIQYF. CDR3 DNA sequence: TGTGCCAGCAGCCAAGAGAGTAGGACTAGCACCAAAAACATTCAGTACTTC.

The rearrangement links TRBV5-1 to TRBJ2-7; a possible D gene is TRBD1 (5 bases). Trimming removed 0 bases from V and 7 bases from J, with 20 bases in between. Looked up from germline, CDR1 is SGHRS and CDR2 is YFSETQ. This CDR3 spans 16 amino acids. CDR3 sequence reads: CASSLDGAPRAREQYF. The CDR3 DNA is TGCGCCAGCAGCTTGGATGGAGCCCCCAGGGCGAGAGAGCAGTACTTC.

This chain links TRBV19 with TRBJ2-1; 12 bases line up with TRBD2. The V gene end was trimmed by 7 bases and the J gene end by 5 bases; junction bases not matched to a gene: 6. CDR3 length: 15 amino acids. Germline CDR1 reads LNHDA; CDR2 reads SQIVND (reference sequence). The DNA for the CDR3 is TGTGCCAGTATCAGCCTAGCGGGGGGGAACAATGAGCAGTTCTTC. It translates to CASISLAGGNNEQFF.

The chain is built from TRBV7-9 and TRBJ1-5; no reliable D call. From germline, CDR1 is SEHNR and CDR2 FQNEAQ (reference sequence). Between the trimmed V and J ends, which lost 4 bases and 7 bases, there was a span of 14 bases. The CDR3 runs to 14 residues. CDR3 DNA sequence: TGTGCCAGCAGCTCCAACCCGTTCTCACAGCCCCAGCATTTT. Translated, it gives CASSSNPFSQPQHF.

This clone showed up just a few times. The chain joins TRBV28 to TRBJ2-3; TRBD2 agrees at 8 bases. V lost 3 bases to trimming and J lost 5 bases; unmatched junction nucleotides: 4. The CDR3 spans 14 residues. Germline V gene data show CDR1 as MDHEN and CDR2 as SYDVKM. CDR3 in amino acids: CASSLRAGGDTQYF. CDR3 DNA sequence: TGTGCCAGCAGTTTGAGGGCGGGGGGAGATACGCAGTATTTT.

This chain links TRBV29-1 with TRBJ2-1; TRBD1 aligns across 8 bases. There are 18 residues in the CDR3. Per the germline V gene, CDR1 is SQVTM and CDR2 is ANQGSEA. V lost 5 bases, J lost 0 bases, and 15 bases stayed unmatched. The chain's CDR3 is CSVKQAGGRSSSYNEQFF. The CDR3 DNA reads as TGCAGCGTTAAACAAGCAGGGGGCCGATCAAGCTCCTACAATGAGCAGTTCTTC.

The chain employs TRBV29-1 and TRBJ2-5; D is uncertain. TRBJ2-7 explains the end of the DNA better; the J call may be wrong. Germline assignment: CDR1 SQVTM and CDR2 ANQGSEA. This CDR3 comprises 14 residues. The CDR3 bases are TGCAGCGTCCTCGGGTCCGGAACGAGTTACGAGCAGTACTTC. Protein: CSVLGSGTSYEQYF.

V gene TRBV19 combines with J gene TRBJ2-1, with TRBD1 as a possible D gene (6 bases). V shed 8 bases and J shed 4 bases, with 6 bases lying between them. There are 11 residues in the CDR3. The germline CDR1 and CDR2 sequences are LNHDA and SQIVND (reference sequence). CDR3 amino acids: CASQGYNEQFF. The CDR3 DNA reads TGTGCCAGTCAGGGGTACAATGAGCAGTTCTTC.

This clone was seen a handful of times. V gene TRBV7-2 combines with J gene TRBJ2-7; D remains unclear. Trimming removed 4 bases from V and 2 bases from J, with 9 bases in between. The CDR3 is made up of 13 amino acids. The germline V gene has CDR1 SGHTA and CDR2 FQGNSA. CDR3 region: CASSSTTAYEQYF. CDR3 sequence (DNA): TGTGCCAGCAGCTCCACCACCGCCTACGAGCAGTACTTC.

This clone has a handful of counts. The chain recombines TRBV7-6 with TRBJ1-4; the D gene is possibly TRBD1 (6 bases). Trimming shortened V by 8 bases and J by 0 bases, and 13 bases separated the two germline ends. CDR3 length: 15 residues. Germline CDR1 and CDR2: SGHVS and FNYEAQ. The CDR3 DNA reads as TGTGCCAGCGGTGACAGGATTGCAACTAATGAAAAACTGTTTTTT. Its translation: CASGDRIATNEKLFF.

The CDR3: CATQVAGGTRNTGELFF. The CDR3 coding sequence is TGTGCCACCCAGGTAGCGGGGGGGACAAGAAACACCGGGGAGCTGTTTTTT. The chain couples TRBV15 to TRBJ2-2, with 11 positions matching TRBD2. The CDR3 is 17 amino acids. The V segment lost 8 bases and the J segment 2 bases; nucleotides outside the gene matches: 10. The germline V gene encodes CDR1 LNHNV and CDR2 YYDKDF (reference sequence).

The chain joins TRBV7-2 to TRBJ1-2, with D maybe TRBD1 (5 bases). The CDR3 length is 15 residues. Germline values: CDR1 SGHTA, CDR2 FQGNSA. Trimming left V 3 bases short and J 0 bases short, with 11 bases between. CDR3 region: CASSFRGVTNYGYTF. Written as DNA, the CDR3 is TGTGCCAGCAGCTTCAGAGGGGTAACTAACTATGGCTACACCTTC.

V and J are TRBV28 and TRBJ2-2, with D unresolved. This CDR3 is 13 amino acids long. Per the germline V gene, CDR1 is MDHEN and CDR2 is SYDVKM. Trimming shortened V by 2 bases and J by 6 bases, and 7 bases separated the two germline ends. The CDR3 loop is CASSLAQSGELFF. Here the CDR3 DNA reads TGTGCCAGCAGTTTAGCACAGTCCGGGGAGCTGTTTTTT.

The CDR3 nucleotides are TGTGCCATCGTTCGGGGCACTGAAGCTTTCTTT. It encodes CAIVRGTEAFF. This rearrangement joins TRBV6-6 to TRBJ1-1; no definite D call. The ends were cut back, 10 bases at V and 4 bases at J, with 10 bases in the middle. The length of the CDR3 is 11 residues. Germline V gives CDR1 MNHNY, CDR2 SVGAGI (reference sequence).

The chain carries TRBV5-6 and TRBJ1-2; a weak D match, TRBD1 (5 bases). In germline, CDR1 is SGHDT, CDR2 YYEEEE. This CDR3 has 14 amino acids. Trimming pared 2 bases from V and 2 bases from J, leaving 10 bases between. CDR3 in amino acids: CASSLWPGNYGYTF. Written as DNA, the CDR3 is TGTGCCAGCAGCTTATGGCCAGGGAACTATGGCTACACCTTC.

V usage is TRBV5-6 and J usage is TRBJ2-1; D ambiguous. V lost 4 bases to trimming and J lost 3 bases, with 8 bases between them. Germline V gene data show CDR1 as SGHDT and CDR2 as YYEEEE. The CDR3 has 13 amino acids. The CDR3 protein is CASSRSNYNEQFF. The CDR3 DNA follows: TGTGCCAGCAGCCGATCAAACTACAATGAGCAGTTCTTC.

As regards this clone: At the DNA level, this CDR3 is encoded by other sequences in the same sample as well. The rearrangement joins TRBV29-1 to TRBJ2-7; 9 bases align to TRBD1. CDR3 length equals 13 residues. The germline V gene has CDR1 SQVTM and CDR2 ANQGSEA. The trim removed 6 bases at V and 3 bases at J, leaving 6 bases unmatched. The DNA of the CDR3 is TGCAGCGTACCGGACAGGGGCGGCTACGAGCAGTACTTC. Protein sequence: CSVPDRGGYEQYF.

The chain employs TRBV6-5 and TRBJ2-7; 11 bases agree with TRBD2. The germline V gene has CDR1 MNHEY and CDR2 SVGAGI. The CDR3 is 15 residues long. The V and J ends lost 6 bases and 3 bases, in that order; junction bases with no gene match: 7. In nucleotides, the CDR3 is TGTGCCAGCAGCGCCGGTACTAGCGGGGGCTACGAGCAGTACTTC. Translating it yields CASSAGTSGGYEQYF.

This rearrangement joins TRBV2 to TRBJ2-5; TRBD1 agrees at 8 bases. V lost 3 bases and J lost 4; bases outside the gene matches: 1. The V gene's germline CDR1 is SNHLY and CDR2 FYNNEI. The CDR3 sequence is 13 residues long. CDR3 in amino acids: CASSDRGRETQYF. As DNA, the CDR3 is TGTGCCAGCAGTGACAGGGGGCGAGAGACCCAGTACTTC.

On this clone itself: A single base separates this from a much larger clone, so it may be a read error. The rearrangement joins TRBV4-2 to TRBJ2-7; the D gene is possibly TRBD2 (5 bases). Germline V gene lookup returns CDR1 LGHNA and CDR2 YNFKEQ. CDR3 length equals 14 residues. V gave up 4 bases and J gave up 1 base, with 11 bases separating them. The CDR3 sequence is CASSPRAESYEQYF. The CDR3 DNA is TGTGCCAGCAGCCCGAGGGCGGAGTCCTACGAGCAGTACTTC.